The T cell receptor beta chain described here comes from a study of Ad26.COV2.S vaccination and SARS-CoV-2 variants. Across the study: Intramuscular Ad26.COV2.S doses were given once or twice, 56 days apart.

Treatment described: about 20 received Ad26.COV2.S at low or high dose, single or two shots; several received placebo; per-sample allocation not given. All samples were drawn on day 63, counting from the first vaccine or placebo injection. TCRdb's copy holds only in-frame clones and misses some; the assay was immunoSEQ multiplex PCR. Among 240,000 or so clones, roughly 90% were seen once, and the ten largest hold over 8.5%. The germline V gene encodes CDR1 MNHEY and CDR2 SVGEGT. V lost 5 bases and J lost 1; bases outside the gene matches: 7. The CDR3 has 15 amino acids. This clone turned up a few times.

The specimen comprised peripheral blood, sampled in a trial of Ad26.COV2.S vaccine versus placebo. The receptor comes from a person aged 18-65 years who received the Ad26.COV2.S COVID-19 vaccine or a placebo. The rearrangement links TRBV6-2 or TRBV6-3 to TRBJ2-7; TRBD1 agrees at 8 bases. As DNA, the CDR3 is TGTGCCAGCAGTATCCCGAGACAGGGGTCCTACGAGCAGTACTTC. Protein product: CASSIPRQGSYEQYF.